This T cell receptor (beta chain) originates from a study of shared clonotypes between healthy human individuals. Germline CDR1 and CDR2: SQVTM and ANQGSEA. This CDR3 is 14 amino acids long. Trimming removed 4 bases at V and 0 bases at J, with 10 bases between. The repertoire was sequenced with immunoSEQ multiplex PCR; TCRdb's copy has only in-frame clones and lacks some. The profile shows about 580,000 clones, nearly 98% of them singletons. As defined, naive CD8 cells were CD45RO-negative and positively selected for CCR7, with terminally differentiated effector memory CD45RA+ cells excluded. The receptor's source is a man younger than 40 in good health. V and J are TRBV29-1 and TRBJ2-1; weak D call: TRBD2 (6 bases). The sample taken for sequencing was naive CD8+ T cells sorted from blood. The CDR3 here is CSVGGVSSYNEQFF. CDR3 nucleotide sequence: TGCAGCGTTGGCGGGGTAAGCTCCTACAATGAGCAGTTCTTC.